These 18 T cell receptor beta chains share one sample of origin, sequenced in a study of T cell responses to AZD1222 COVID-19 vaccine. The protocol was immunoSEQ multiplex PCR, while the TCRdb copy is restricted to in-frame clones and leaves out a portion. Found here are around 59,000 clones, roughly 89% of them singletons; the top ten hold roughly 6.1%. The sample here was peripheral blood, taken 28 days after the second AZD1222 dose. The receptors derive from an adult who received the AZD1222 COVID-19 vaccine.

V and J are TRBV11-2 and TRBJ2-1, with D possibly TRBD2 on 5 matching bases. From germline, CDR1 is SGHAT and CDR2 FQNNGV. The CDR3 is 18 amino acids. Trimming removed 2 bases from V and 0 bases from J, with 17 bases in between. The CDR3 DNA sequence: TGTGCCAGCAGCTTATTGCGGCCCAGCGGTCCCTCCTACAATGAGCAGTTCTTC. Translating it yields CASSLLRPSGPSYNEQFF. Together with reference TRBV11-2 and TRBJ2-1, the CDR3 gives the full variable domain: EAGVAQSPRYKIIEKRQSVAFWCNPISGHATLYWYQQILGQGPKLLIQFQNNGVVDDSQLPKDRFSAERLKGVDSTLKIQPAKLEDSAVYLCASSLLRPSGPSYNEQFFGPGTRLTVL.

The chain employs TRBV27 and TRBJ2-2; D tentatively fits TRBD1 or TRBD2 (5 bases each). V gave up 10 bases and J gave up 2 bases, with 14 bases separating them. CDR3 length: 14 amino acids. Germline V gene data show CDR1 as MNHEY and CDR2 as SMNVEV (reference sequence). In nucleotides, the CDR3 is TGTGCCACCCGGGACCTTCGAAACACCGGGGAGCTGTTTTTT. Translating gives CATRDLRNTGELFF.

This rearrangement joins TRBV2 to TRBJ1-4; D is ambiguous. V lost 3 bases to trimming and J lost 8 bases, with 16 bases between them. The CDR3 has 15 residues. CDR1 is SNHLY, CDR2 FYNNEI, per germline. The CDR3 DNA sequence: TGTGCCAGCAGTGAGCAAGGGCTATTCGGGGAAAAACTGTTTTTT. Translating gives CASSEQGLFGEKLFF.

This clone was counted between two and nine times. The chain links TRBV5-4 to TRBJ1-2; 7 positions match TRBD1. The CDR3 is made up of 15 amino acids. Per germline, CDR1 SGHNT and CDR2 YYREEE (reference sequence). The junction had 10 bases not matched to a gene; V was cut back by 4 bases and J by 4 bases. The CDR3: CASSPGGETGYGYTF. The CDR3 nucleotides are TGTGCCAGCAGCCCAGGGGGGGAAACTGGCTATGGCTACACCTTC.

The rearrangement links TRBV15 to TRBJ2-5; 8 bases map to TRBD1. This CDR3 contains 14 residues. Germline-derived CDR1 and CDR2 are LNHNV and YYDKDF (reference sequence). V shed 3 bases, J shed 5 bases, and the junction held 5 bases outside the gene matches. CDR3 in amino acids: CATSRTGVEETQYF. The CDR3 DNA sequence: TGTGCCACCAGCAGGACAGGGGTGGAGGAGACCCAGTACTTC.

The J gene is TRBJ2-4, the V gene TRBV10-3; D ambiguous. CDR1 is ENHRY and CDR2 is SYGVKD in the germline V gene. CDR3 length equals 13 residues. Trimming pared 5 bases from V and 6 bases from J, leaving 11 bases between. In DNA, the CDR3 is TGTGCCATCAGTCAAGGGAAATTAAACATTCAGTACTTC. Its translation: CAISQGKLNIQYF.

The chain uses TRBV28 and TRBJ1-6; 8 bases agree with TRBD1. Germline CDR1 is MDHEN and CDR2 is SYDVKM. With 3 bases clipped from V and 10 bases from J, the junction kept 11 bases outside the gene matches. This CDR3 region has 16 residues. The CDR3 region is CASSLDTGQGKSPLHF. The CDR3 nucleotides read TGTGCCAGCAGTTTGGACACCGGACAGGGAAAATCACCCCTCCACTTT. Full variable domain (outside the CDR3, taken from reference TRBV28 and TRBJ1-6): DVKVTQSSRYLVKRTGEKVFLECVQDMDHENMFWYRQDPGLGLRLIYFSYDVKMKEKGDIPEGYSVSREKKERFSLILESASTNQTSMYLCASSLDTGQGKSPLHFGNGTRLTVT.

In this sample, this clone turned up once. This sequence joins TRBV29-1 and TRBJ2-1; D is undetermined. V dropped 0 bases and J dropped 6 bases, with 6 bases sitting between them. Germline-derived CDR1 and CDR2 are SQVTM and ANQGSEA. CDR3 length: 12 residues. This CDR3 reads CSVEDLSNEQFF. The CDR3 region has the DNA TGCAGCGTTGAAGATCTGAGCAATGAGCAGTTCTTC.

The chain combines TRBV6-5 with TRBJ2-7; TRBD1 agrees at 7 bases. Germline CDR1 reads MNHEY; CDR2 reads SVGAGI. The CDR3 has 12 amino acids. V shed 6 bases and J 7 bases; nucleotides not matched to a gene: 6. CDR3 in DNA: TGTGCCAGCAGCCGCCTGGACAGGGAGCAGTACTTC. It translates to CASSRLDREQYF.

The chain has TRBV10-2 and TRBJ2-2; 9 positions agree with TRBD1. J gave up 7 bases and V 8 bases, and 20 bases lay outside the gene matches. The germline CDR1 and CDR2 sequences are WSHSY and SAAADI. The CDR3 length is 18 residues. The CDR3: CASGISPLNRGHNGELFF. The DNA for the CDR3 is TGCGCCAGCGGGATTAGCCCCCTAAACAGGGGGCATAACGGGGAGCTGTTTTTT.

The J gene is TRBJ1-2, the V gene TRBV5-4; a weak D match, TRBD1 (6 bases). Germline CDR1 reads SGHNT; CDR2 reads YYREEE (reference sequence). The ends were cut back, 0 bases at V and 4 bases at J, with 10 bases in the middle. This CDR3 is built from 14 residues. CDR3 nucleotide sequence: TGTGCCAGCAGCTTGGTAGGGGGTACCTATGGCTACACCTTC. It codes for CASSLVGGTYGYTF.

The rearrangement links TRBV5-6 to TRBJ1-1; D call uncertain. V was shortened by 4 bases and J by 1 base, with 11 bases between the two germline ends. From germline, CDR1 is SGHDT and CDR2 YYEEEE. This CDR3 is 14 amino acids long. The CDR3 DNA reads TGTGCCAGCAGCCTGGACCGTCGGAACACTGAAGCTTTCTTT. This translates into CASSLDRRNTEAFF.

The rearrangement joins TRBV2 to TRBJ2-7; D is undetermined. The V and J ends lost 3 bases and 5 bases respectively, with 17 bases between them. The length of the CDR3 is 15 residues. Germline values: CDR1 SNHLY, CDR2 FYNNEI. DNA for the CDR3: TGTGCCAGCAGTGAGGAAATACCGATAACACACGAGCAGTACTTC. This translates into CASSEEIPITHEQYF.

The chain recombines TRBV19 with TRBJ2-2, with 7 bases matching TRBD1. Germline V gene sequence: CDR1 LNHDA, CDR2 SQIVND (reference sequence). This CDR3 comprises 14 residues. The trim removed 9 bases at V and 6 bases at J, leaving 10 bases unmatched. CDR3 in DNA: TGTGCCAGCAAGAACAGGGGTGGCTCCGGGGAGCTGTTTTTT. Amino acid sequence: CASKNRGGSGELFF.

The chain carries TRBV27 and TRBJ1-2, with 8 bases identical to TRBD1. Germline CDR1 reads MNHEY; CDR2 reads SMNVEV (reference sequence). The CDR3 has 15 amino acids. V lost 5 bases and J lost 0; bases outside the gene matches: 5. For the CDR3, the DNA is TGTGCCAGCAGTCCAAGGACAGGGACTAACTATGGCTACACCTTC. It encodes CASSPRTGTNYGYTF.

The chain uses TRBV4-3 and TRBJ1-1, with 7 positions matching TRBD1. Losses at the gene ends were 0 bases for V and 4 bases for J; bases not matched to a gene: 8. This CDR3 region has 16 residues. In germline, CDR1 is LGHNA, CDR2 YSLEER. CDR3 amino acids: CASSQETGAVGTEAFF. The CDR3 coding sequence is TGCGCCAGCAGCCAAGAAACAGGGGCGGTTGGCACTGAAGCTTTCTTT.

The rearrangement uses TRBV29-1 and TRBJ2-1, with D hard to call. V lost 7 bases to trimming and J lost 5 bases, with 6 bases between them. Germline CDR1 SQVTM, CDR2 ANQGSEA. The CDR3 is 10 residues long. The CDR3 region is CSAKDNEQFF. CDR3 DNA: TGCAGCGCGAAGGACAATGAGCAGTTCTTC.

This clone was picked up one time. This rearrangement joins TRBV6-5 to TRBJ2-7, with D unresolved. Germline CDR1 reads MNHEY; CDR2 reads SVGAGI. V lost 6 bases to trimming and J lost 1 base, with 7 bases between them. The CDR3 has 12 residues. The CDR3 bases are TGTGCCAGCAGCCAGACATCCTACGAGCAGTACTTC. Encoded protein: CASSQTSYEQYF.